This T cell receptor beta chain is drawn from a study of shared clonotypes between healthy human individuals. Study-wide points: The sole specimen, blood, was sampled, and tissue repertoires likely differ.

The V and J ends lost 0 bases and 3 bases respectively, with 15 bases between them. In germline, CDR1 is SQVTM, CDR2 ANQGSEA. The CDR3 runs 16 residues. Together with CD45RO+ cells, CCR7-negative CD45RA+ TemRA cells were included in CD8 memory. Profiled with immunoSEQ multiplex PCR; TCRdb holds only in-frame clones, not every one. Of about 380,000 clones in the sample, approximately 97% were seen once. With respect to this clone: Its specificity is unknown.

Material: memory CD8+ T cells sorted from blood. Sample subset: CD45RO+ cells pooled with CCR7-negative TemRA cells. The receptor was isolated from a man aged 25-45 years in good health. The chain combines TRBV29-1 with TRBJ2-1, with D possibly being TRBD2 (5 bases). For the CDR3, the DNA is TGCAGCGTTGAAGATAGGAGACTACCTATCTACAATGAGCAGTTCTTC. Translated: CSVEDRRLPIYNEQFF.